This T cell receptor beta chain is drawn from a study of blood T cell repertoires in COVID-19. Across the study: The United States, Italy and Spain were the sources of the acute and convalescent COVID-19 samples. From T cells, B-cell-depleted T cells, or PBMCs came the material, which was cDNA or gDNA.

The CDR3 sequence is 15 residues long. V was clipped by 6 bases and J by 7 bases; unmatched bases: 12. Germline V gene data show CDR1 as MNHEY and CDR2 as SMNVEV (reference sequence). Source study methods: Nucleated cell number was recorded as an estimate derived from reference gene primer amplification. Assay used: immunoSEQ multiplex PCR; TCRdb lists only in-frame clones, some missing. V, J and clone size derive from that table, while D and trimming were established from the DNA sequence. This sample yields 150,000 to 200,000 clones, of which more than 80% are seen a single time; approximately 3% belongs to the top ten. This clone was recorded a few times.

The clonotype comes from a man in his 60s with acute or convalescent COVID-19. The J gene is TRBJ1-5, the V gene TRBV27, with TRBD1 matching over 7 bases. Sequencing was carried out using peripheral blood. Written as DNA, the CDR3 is TGTGCCAGCAGCCCCAACGACAGGGATGAGCAGCCCCAGCATTTT. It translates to CASSPNDRDEQPQHF.